This T cell receptor beta chain was captured by sequencing in a study of blood T cell repertoires in COVID-19. Looking at the study overall: The origin of the acute and convalescent COVID-19 samples was the United States, Italy and Spain. PBMCs, B-cell-depleted T cells, or T cells were the source of the cDNA or gDNA that made up the material.

Source study methods: How many nucleated cells were present was estimated from reference gene primer amplification. The protocol was immunoSEQ multiplex PCR, while the TCRdb copy is restricted to in-frame clones and leaves out a portion. Clone size and V and J calls were adopted from that table, with D and trimming inferred from the DNA. The table shows hundreds of thousands of clones, with roughly 90% occurring only once. The V gene end was trimmed by 6 bases and the J gene end by 6 bases; junction bases not matched to a gene: 9. The germline CDR1 and CDR2 sequences are LGHDT and YNNKEL (reference sequence). The CDR3 is 14 amino acids.

This sequence originates from a woman aged 25-40 years with active or convalescent COVID-19. The chain uses TRBV3-1 (or the pseudogene TRBV3-2) and TRBJ1-2, with 8 bases lining up with TRBD1. The sequenced material came from peripheral blood. DNA of the CDR3: TGTGCCAGCAGTGACGGACAGGGAGGGAATGGCTACACCTTC. This translates into CASSDGQGGNGYTF.